This entry describes one T cell receptor beta chain. The source of the sample is a study of blood T cell repertoires in COVID-19. On the study more broadly: Researchers got acute and convalescent COVID-19 samples from the United States, Italy and Spain. The cDNA or gDNA used as material had been derived from T cells, B-cell-depleted T cells, or PBMCs.

J was trimmed by 2 bases and V by 4 bases; bases with no gene match: 7. The length of the CDR3 is 16 residues. Germline CDR1 reads MDHEN; CDR2 reads SYDVKM. Per the original methods: From reference gene primer amplification, estimates of nucleated cell counts were derived. Method: immunoSEQ multiplex PCR; TCRdb's copy keeps in-frame clones and lacks some. V, J and clone size are taken as reported in that table, and D and trimming were inferred from the DNA itself. The sample lists 190,000 or so clones, approximately 88% occurring once. The receptor was derived from a woman aged 30 to 39 with acute or convalescent COVID-19. The chain couples TRBV28 to TRBJ2-3, with 9 bases fitting TRBD2. The specimen was peripheral blood. The CDR3 loop reads CASSYPLAGPTDTQYF. The CDR3 DNA follows: TGTGCCAGCAGTTATCCGCTAGCGGGACCCACAGATACGCAGTATTTT.